The clone carrying this T cell receptor beta chain appeared a single time. Its antigen remains unknown. Repertoires were generated with immunoSEQ multiplex PCR, while TCRdb's copy carries only in-frame clones and drops some. Here the sample spans approximately 5,900 clones, roughly 34% being singletons. This entry belongs to a study of STAT3 mutations in large granular lymphocyte leukemia. Study-level findings and limits: In about 30% of the 18 patients, new TCR clonotypes emerged after therapy. Every T-LGLL patient had at least one immunodominant TCRbeta clonotype. Clonal expansion was inferred from samples taken at other timepoints. In some patients, a small highly pathogenic clone possibly went undetected.

Trimming cost V 0 bases and J 7 bases, with 9 bases left between them. The CDR3 contains 13 residues. Germline CDR1 is LGHNA and CDR2 is YSLEER. V and J are TRBV4-3 and TRBJ2-5, with D possibly matching TRBD2 (5 bases). The material sequenced was peripheral blood mononuclear cells. The receptor was derived from a woman aged 40 to 55 with T-cell large granular lymphocyte leukemia. Some clones in this sample may be carry-over from other donors' samples. The CDR3 DNA is TGCGCCAGCAGCCAAGATGATCGGGGGACCCAGTACTTC. It specifies CASSQDDRGTQYF.